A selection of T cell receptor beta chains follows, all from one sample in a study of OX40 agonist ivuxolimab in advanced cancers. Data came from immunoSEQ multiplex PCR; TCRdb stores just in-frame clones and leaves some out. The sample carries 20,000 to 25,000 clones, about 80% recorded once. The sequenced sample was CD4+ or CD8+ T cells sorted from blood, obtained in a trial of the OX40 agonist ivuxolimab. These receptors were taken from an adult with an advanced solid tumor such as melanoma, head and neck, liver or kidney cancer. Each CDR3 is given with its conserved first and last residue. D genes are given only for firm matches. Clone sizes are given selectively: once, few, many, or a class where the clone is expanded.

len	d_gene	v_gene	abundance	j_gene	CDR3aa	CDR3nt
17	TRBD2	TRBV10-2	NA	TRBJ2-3	CASSEPLWTGGSDTQYF	TGCGCCAGCAGTGAGCCCTTATGGACGGGAGGGTCAGATACGCAGTATTTT
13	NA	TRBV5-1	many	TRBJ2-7	CASSAGWGGEQYF	TGCGCCAGCAGCGCTGGTTGGGGCGGCGAGCAGTACTTC
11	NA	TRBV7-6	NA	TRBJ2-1	CASSLTYEQFF	TGTGCCAGCAGCTTGACGTATGAGCAGTTCTTC
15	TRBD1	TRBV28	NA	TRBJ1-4	CASSFRQGAYEKLFF	TGTGCCAGCAGTTTCCGACAGGGGGCTTATGAAAAACTGTTTTTT
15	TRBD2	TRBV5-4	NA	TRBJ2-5	CASSSSPSGQETQYF	TGTGCCAGCAGCTCCTCTCCTAGCGGACAAGAGACCCAGTACTTC
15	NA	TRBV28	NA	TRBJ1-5	CASQPPGRENQPQHF	TGTGCCAGCCAACCGCCGGGACGGGAAAATCAGCCCCAGCATTTT
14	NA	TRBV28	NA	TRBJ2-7	CASSFFRGAYEQYF	TGTGCCAGCAGTTTTTTCAGGGGAGCGTACGAGCAGTACTTC
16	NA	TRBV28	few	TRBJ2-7	CASSFSARDGGYEQYF	TGTGCCAGCAGTTTCTCCGCCAGGGACGGAGGCTACGAGCAGTACTTC
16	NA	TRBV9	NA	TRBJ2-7	CASSVGLGQGSYEQYF	TGTGCCAGCAGCGTAGGTCTGGGGCAGGGCAGCTACGAGCAGTACTTC
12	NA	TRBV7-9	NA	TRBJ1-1	CASTIGGTEAFF	TGTGCCAGCACTATAGGGGGTACTGAAGCTTTCTTT
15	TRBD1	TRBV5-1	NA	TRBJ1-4	CASRLEGQGLEKLFF	TGCGCCAGCAGACTTGAGGGACAGGGTCTTGAAAAACTGTTTTTT
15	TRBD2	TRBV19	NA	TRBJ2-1	CASRPAAGSVHEQFF	TGTGCCAGTAGGCCCGCAGCGGGGTCCGTCCATGAGCAGTTCTTC
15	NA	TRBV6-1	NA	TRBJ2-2	CASSERGSGPGELFF	TGTGCCAGCAGTGAAAGGGGGTCGGGCCCCGGGGAGCTGTTTTTT
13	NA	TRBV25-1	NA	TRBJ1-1	CASSEPGDTEAFF	TGTGCCAGCAGTGAACCAGGGGACACTGAAGCTTTCTTT
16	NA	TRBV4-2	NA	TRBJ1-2	CASSPPVTGDRSGYTF	TGTGCCAGCAGCCCCCCCGTCACTGGGGATCGTAGTGGCTACACCTTC
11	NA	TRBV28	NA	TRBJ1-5	CASSFNQPQHF	TGTGCCAGCAGTTTTAATCAGCCCCAGCATTTT
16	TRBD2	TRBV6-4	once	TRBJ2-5	CASNRLAGGLQETQYF	TGTGCCAGCAACAGACTAGCGGGAGGGTTACAAGAGACCCAGTACTTC
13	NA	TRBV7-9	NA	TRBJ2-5	CASTRQAGETQYF	TGTGCCAGCACCCGACAGGCCGGGGAGACCCAGTACTTC
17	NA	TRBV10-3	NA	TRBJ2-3	CAISPQGDAGLLDTQYF	TGTGCCATCAGTCCGCAAGGGGACGCCGGACTGTTGGATACGCAGTATTTT
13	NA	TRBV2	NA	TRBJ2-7	CASSEALLYEQYF	TGTGCCAGCAGTGAAGCGCTTCTATACGAGCAGTACTTC
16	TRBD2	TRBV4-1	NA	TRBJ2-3	CASSQSPGGPTDTQYF	TGCGCCAGCAGTCAGTCCCCGGGAGGCCCCACAGATACGCAGTATTTT
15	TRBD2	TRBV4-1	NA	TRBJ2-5	CASSPRLAGRETQYF	TGCGCCAGCAGCCCTCGACTAGCGGGGCGGGAGACCCAGTACTTC